This T cell receptor beta chain was captured in a study of T cell repertoires in cytomegalovirus infection. Whole-study context: Public signatures in TCR beta pointed to CMV infection and matching HLA type. Overall study results and limits: CMV carriers with the relevant HLA were identified by cumulative public TCR beta family frequency. What dominated the ex vivo response were HLA-C-restricted CMV-specific TCR beta clonotypes.

MiXCR, applied by TCRdb to the reads, yields one record per CDR3 protein. The sample contains about 310,000 distinct CDR3 sequences, roughly 17% of which appear only once. This clonotype was observed a few times. The antigen remains unidentified. There are 19 residues in the CDR3. Germline lookup yields CDR1 LGHNA and CDR2 YNFKEQ. V was trimmed by 0 bases and J by 5 bases, leaving 25 bases between them. This sequence originates from a human donor in good health (CMV status not recorded). Some clones in this sample may be carry-over from other donors' samples. Sequenced sample: PBMCs. This rearrangement joins TRBV4-2 to TRBJ2-5; no reliable D call. This CDR3 reads CASSQDYQSAGSGSETQYF. CDR3 nucleotides: TGTGCCAGCAGCCAAGATTATCAAAGCGCAGGTTCAGGTTCGGAGACCCAGTACTTC.